The T cell receptor (beta chain) described here comes from a study of CD8+ T cells in alopecia areata. Turning to the study itself: Skin-grafted approximately 7-11-week-old female C3H/HeJ mice received tissue from roughly 6-13-month-old C3H/HeJ donors with spontaneous alopecia.

CD4, CD8alpha, NKG2D, NKG2ACE and other markers guided sorting of pooled cutaneous lymph node cells. cDNA reverse transcribed from extracted RNA served as the sequencing template. Measured with immunoSEQ multiplex PCR; TCRdb has only the in-frame clones, and not every one. The repertoire has about 270,000 clones, none seen only once; the ten largest take around 1.2%. Comments on this clone: The genes are named according to mouse. The observed sequence ends 4 residues before the CDR3 terminus, with the missing tail filled in from the germline J gene.

Trimming removed 4 bases from V and 0 bases from J; junction bases left unmatched: 4. This CDR3 is built from 14 residues. Germline V gene sequence: CDR1 FNHDT, CDR2 SITEND (reference sequence). The sequence was collected from a C3H/HeJ mouse with alopecia areata. MHC haplotype: H2-k. The chain joins TRBV19 to TRBJ2-7; 7 nucleotides line up with TRBD2. The sample taken for sequencing was CD4+ T cells sorted from a lymph node. CDR3 region: CASSPDWSSYEQYF. The covered CDR3 bases are TGTGCCAGCAGTCCGGACTGGAGCTCCTAT.